Listed here is a single T cell receptor beta chain. The data were taken from a study of neoadjuvant anti-PD-1 for oral cavity cancer. TCRdb's table, derived via immunoSEQ multiplex PCR, lists solely in-frame clones and lacks some. The repertoire holds about 80,000 clones, with 70% to 85% as singletons. Deletions cut 1 base from V and 0 bases from J, with 1 base between. This CDR3 comprises 12 residues. CDR1 is SGHRS, CDR2 YFSETQ, per germline. The sequence derives from a person between 35 and 79 years old with oral cavity squamous cell carcinoma. The specimen was PBMCs, collected before nivolumab (anti-PD-1) treatment. The chain links TRBV5-1 to TRBJ1-2, with D unresolved. In nucleotides, the CDR3 is TGCGCCAGCAGCTTGTCTAACTATGGCTACACCTTC. As protein: CASSLSNYGYTF. Supplemented by reference TRBV5-1 and TRBJ1-2, the full variable domain reads KAGVTQTPRYLIKTRGQQVTLSCSPISGHRSVSWYQQTPGQGLQFLFEYFSETQRNKGNFPGRFSGRQFSNSRSEMNVSTLELGDSALYLCASSLSNYGYTFGSGTRLTVV.